These 5 T cell receptor beta chains were sequenced from one sample in a study of blood T cell repertoires in COVID-19. Clones were read by immunoSEQ multiplex PCR, and TCRdb kept only the in-frame ones, dropping some. The sample includes fewer than 300,000 clones, about 86% of them seen just once. Sequences were obtained from peripheral blood. All receptors come from a man at least 80 years old with acute or convalescent COVID-19.

This chain links TRBV9 with TRBJ1-1; TRBD1 agrees at 7 bases. CDR1 is SGDLS and CDR2 is YYNGEE in the germline V gene. J gave up 11 bases and V 3 bases, and 4 bases lay outside the gene matches. This CDR3 region has 11 residues. CDR3 nucleotide sequence: TGTGCCAGCAGCGCTGAGGGGGCGGCTTTCTTT. This codes for CASSAEGAAFF.

In its sample, this clone was seen a few times. This chain links TRBV7-9 with TRBJ2-1; D perhaps matches TRBD1 (6 bases). The ends were cut back, 5 bases at V and 4 bases at J, with 12 bases in the middle. CDR3 length: 14 residues. Germline lookup yields CDR1 SEHNR and CDR2 FQNEAQ (reference sequence). The chain's CDR3 is CASSPRQEYNEQFF. The CDR3 DNA follows: TGTGCCAGCAGCCCTAGACAGGAGTACAATGAGCAGTTCTTC. Supplemented by reference TRBV7-9 and TRBJ2-1, the full variable domain reads DTGVSQNPRHKITKRGQNVTFRCDPISEHNRLYWYRQTLGQGPEFLTYFQNEAQLEKSRLLSDRFSAERPKGSFSTLEIQRTEQGDSAMYLCASSPRQEYNEQFFGPGTRLTVL.

The chain joins TRBV6-4 to TRBJ2-1; 11 bases agree with TRBD2. V gave up 7 bases and J gave up 9 bases; unmatched junction bases: 8. The CDR3 loop spans 14 amino acids. CDR1 MRHNA and CDR2 SNTAGT come from the germline V gene. CDR3 amino acids: CASTPTSGMGEQFF. CDR3 bases: TGTGCCAGCACCCCGACTAGCGGGATGGGTGAGCAGTTCTTC.

The chain employs TRBV6-4 and TRBJ2-1; 8 bases match TRBD1. CDR1 and CDR2 (germline): MRHNA, SNTAGT. This CDR3 comprises 15 residues. Trimming took 0 bases from V and 7 from J; bases not matched to a gene: 5. The CDR3 bases are TGTGCCAGCAGTGACTCGTCAGGGGGCGGGAATGAGCAGTTCTTC. Protein sequence: CASSDSSGGGNEQFF.

This clone was detected a few times. This chain links TRBV6-5 with TRBJ2-5; D unresolved. Germline CDR1 and CDR2: MNHEY and SVGAGI. The CDR3 is 12 residues long. Trimming took 6 bases from V and 3 from J, leaving 8 bases between them. CDR3 amino acids: CASRRGEETQYF. The CDR3 nucleotides are TGTGCCAGCAGGAGAGGTGAAGAGACCCAGTACTTC.